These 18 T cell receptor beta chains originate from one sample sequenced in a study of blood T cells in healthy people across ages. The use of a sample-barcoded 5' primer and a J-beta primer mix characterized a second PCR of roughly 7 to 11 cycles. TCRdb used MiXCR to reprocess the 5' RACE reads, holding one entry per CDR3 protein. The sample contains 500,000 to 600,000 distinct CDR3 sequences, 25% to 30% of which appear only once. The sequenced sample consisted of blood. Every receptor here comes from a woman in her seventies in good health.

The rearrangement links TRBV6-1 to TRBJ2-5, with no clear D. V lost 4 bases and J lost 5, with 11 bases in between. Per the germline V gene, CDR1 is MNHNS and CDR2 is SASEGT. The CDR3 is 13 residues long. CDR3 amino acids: CASSGRNPETQYF. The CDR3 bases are TGTGCCAGCAGTGGGCGCAACCCCGAGACCCAGTACTTC.

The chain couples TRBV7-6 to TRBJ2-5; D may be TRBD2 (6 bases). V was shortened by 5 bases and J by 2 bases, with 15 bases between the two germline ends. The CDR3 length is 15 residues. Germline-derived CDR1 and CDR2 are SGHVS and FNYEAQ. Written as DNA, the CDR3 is TGTGCCAGCAGCCTCATGGCGGGGCCACAAGAGACCCAGTACTTC. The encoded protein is CASSLMAGPQETQYF.

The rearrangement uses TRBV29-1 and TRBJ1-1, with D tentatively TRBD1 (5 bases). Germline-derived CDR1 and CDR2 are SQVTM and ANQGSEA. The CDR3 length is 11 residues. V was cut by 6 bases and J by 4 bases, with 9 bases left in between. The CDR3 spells CSVRGGTEAFF. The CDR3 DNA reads TGCAGCGTACGGGGGGGCACTGAAGCTTTCTTT. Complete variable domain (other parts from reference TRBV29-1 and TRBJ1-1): SAVISQKPSRDICQRGTSLTIQCQVDSQVTMMFWYRQQPGQSLTLIATANQGSEATYESGFVIDKFPISRPNLTFSTLTVSNMSPEDSSIYLCSVRGGTEAFFGQGTRLTVV.

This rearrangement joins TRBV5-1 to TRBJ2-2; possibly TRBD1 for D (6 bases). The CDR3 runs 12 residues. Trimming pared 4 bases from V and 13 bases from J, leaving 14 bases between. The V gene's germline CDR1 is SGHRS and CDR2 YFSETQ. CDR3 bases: TGCGCCAGCAGCCAGGACAGATTTCTGCTGTTTTTT. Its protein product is CASSQDRFLLFF.

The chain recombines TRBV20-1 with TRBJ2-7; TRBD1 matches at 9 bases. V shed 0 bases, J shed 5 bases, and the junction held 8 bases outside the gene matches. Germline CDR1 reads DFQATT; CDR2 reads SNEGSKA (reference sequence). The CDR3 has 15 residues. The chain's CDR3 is CSARDPRQGDHEQYF. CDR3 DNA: TGCAGTGCTAGAGATCCGCGACAGGGGGACCACGAGCAGTACTTC.

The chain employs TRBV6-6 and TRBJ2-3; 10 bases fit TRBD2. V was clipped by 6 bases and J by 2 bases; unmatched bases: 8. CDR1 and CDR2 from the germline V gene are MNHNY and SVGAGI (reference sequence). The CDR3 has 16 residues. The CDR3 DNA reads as TGTGCCAGCAGCCGAAACGGACTAGCGGTCACAGATACGCAGTATTTT. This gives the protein CASSRNGLAVTDTQYF.

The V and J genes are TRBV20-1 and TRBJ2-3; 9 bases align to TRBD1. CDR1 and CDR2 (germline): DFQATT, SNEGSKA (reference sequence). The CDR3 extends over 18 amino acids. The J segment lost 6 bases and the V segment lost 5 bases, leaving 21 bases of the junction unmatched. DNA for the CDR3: TGCAGTGCTCCGTCCCAGCGACAGGGGGTGTATGAAGGGGATACGCAGTATTTT. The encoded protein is CSAPSQRQGVYEGDTQYF.

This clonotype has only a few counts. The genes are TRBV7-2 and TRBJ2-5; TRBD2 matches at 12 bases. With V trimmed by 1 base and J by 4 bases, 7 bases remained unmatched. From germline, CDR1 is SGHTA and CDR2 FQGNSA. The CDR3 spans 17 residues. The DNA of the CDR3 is TGTGCCAGCAGCTTAGTTTCTAGCGGGGGGGGAGGAGAGACCCAGTACTTC. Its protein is CASSLVSSGGGGETQYF. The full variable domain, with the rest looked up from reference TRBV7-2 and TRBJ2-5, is GAGVSQSPSNKVTEKGKDVELRCDPISGHTALYWYRQSLGQGLEFLIYFQGNSAPDKSGLPSDRFSAERTGGSVSTLTIQRTQQEDSAVYLCASSLVSSGGGGETQYFGPGTRLLVL.

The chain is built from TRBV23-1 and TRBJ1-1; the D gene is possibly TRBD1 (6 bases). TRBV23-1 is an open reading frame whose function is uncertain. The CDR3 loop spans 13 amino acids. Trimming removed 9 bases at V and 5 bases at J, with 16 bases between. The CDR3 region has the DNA TGCGCCAGGGGGTCAGGGGTTGGGACTGAAGCTTTCTTT. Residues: CARGSGVGTEAFF.

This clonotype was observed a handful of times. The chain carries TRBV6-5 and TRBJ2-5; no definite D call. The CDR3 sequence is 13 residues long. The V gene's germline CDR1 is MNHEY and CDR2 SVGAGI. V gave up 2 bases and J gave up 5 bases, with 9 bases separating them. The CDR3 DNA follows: TGTGCCAGCAGTTACCACCTCATGGAGACCCAGTACTTC. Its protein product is CASSYHLMETQYF.

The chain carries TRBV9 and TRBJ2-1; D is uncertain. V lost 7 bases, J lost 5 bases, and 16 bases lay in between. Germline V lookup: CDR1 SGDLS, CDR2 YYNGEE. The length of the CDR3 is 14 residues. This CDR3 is CASSPRGSNNEQFF. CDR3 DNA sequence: TGTGCCAGCTCCCCGCGAGGCTCTAACAATGAGCAGTTCTTC.

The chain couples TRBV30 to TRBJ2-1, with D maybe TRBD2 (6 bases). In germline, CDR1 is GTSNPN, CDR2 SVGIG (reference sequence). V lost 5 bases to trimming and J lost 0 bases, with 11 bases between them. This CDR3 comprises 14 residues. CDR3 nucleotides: TGTGCCTGGGCCTTCGGGAGCTCCTACAATGAGCAGTTCTTC. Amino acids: CAWAFGSSYNEQFF.

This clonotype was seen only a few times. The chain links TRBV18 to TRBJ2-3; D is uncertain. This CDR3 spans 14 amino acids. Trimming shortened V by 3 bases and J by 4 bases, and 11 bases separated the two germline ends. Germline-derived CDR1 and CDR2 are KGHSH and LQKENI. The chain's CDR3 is CASSPRAPPDTQYF. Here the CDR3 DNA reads TGTGCCAGCTCACCTAGGGCCCCCCCAGATACGCAGTATTTT. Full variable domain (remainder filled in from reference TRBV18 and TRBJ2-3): NAGVMQNPRHLVRRRGQEARLRCSPMKGHSHVYWYRQLPEEGLKFMVYLQKENIIDESGMPKERFSAEFPKEGPSILRIQQVVRGDSAAYFCASSPRAPPDTQYFGPGTRLTVL.

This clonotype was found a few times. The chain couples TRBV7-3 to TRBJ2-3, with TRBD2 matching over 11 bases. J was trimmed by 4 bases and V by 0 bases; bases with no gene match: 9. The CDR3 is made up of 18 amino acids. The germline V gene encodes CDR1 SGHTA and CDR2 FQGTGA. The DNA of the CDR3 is TGTGCCAGCAGCTTAACATTGGCTAGCGGGGGGATCGCAGATACGCAGTATTTT. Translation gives CASSLTLASGGIADTQYF. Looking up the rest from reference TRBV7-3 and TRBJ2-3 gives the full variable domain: GAGVSQTPSNKVTEKGKYVELRCDPISGHTALYWYRQSLGQGPEFLIYFQGTGAADDSGLPNDRFFAVRPEGSVSTLKIQRTERGDSAVYLCASSLTLASGGIADTQYFGPGTRLTVL.

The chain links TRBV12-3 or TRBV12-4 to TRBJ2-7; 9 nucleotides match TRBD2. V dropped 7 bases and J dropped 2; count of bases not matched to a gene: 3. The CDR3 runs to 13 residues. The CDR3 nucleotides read TGTGCCAGCACCAGCGGGGGGACCTACGAGCAGTACTTC. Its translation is CASTSGGTYEQYF.

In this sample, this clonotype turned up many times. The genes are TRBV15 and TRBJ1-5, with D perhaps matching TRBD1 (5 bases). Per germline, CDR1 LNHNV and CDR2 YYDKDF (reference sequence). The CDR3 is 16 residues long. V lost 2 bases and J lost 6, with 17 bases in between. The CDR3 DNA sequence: TGTGCCACCAGCAGACCACTTACCCAGGGTGCTCAGCCCCAGCATTTT. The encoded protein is CATSRPLTQGAQPQHF.

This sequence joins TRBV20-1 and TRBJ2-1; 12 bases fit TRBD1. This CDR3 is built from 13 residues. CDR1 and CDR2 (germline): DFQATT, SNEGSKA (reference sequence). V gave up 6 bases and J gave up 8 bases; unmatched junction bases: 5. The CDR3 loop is CSAQGQGADEQFF. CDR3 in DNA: TGCAGTGCCCAGGGACAGGGGGCGGATGAGCAGTTCTTC.

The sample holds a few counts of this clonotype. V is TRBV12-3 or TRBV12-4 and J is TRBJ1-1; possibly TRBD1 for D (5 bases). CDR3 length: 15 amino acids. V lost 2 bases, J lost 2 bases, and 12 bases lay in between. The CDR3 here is CASSLRGARNTEAFF. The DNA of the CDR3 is TGTGCCAGCAGTTTAAGGGGTGCGAGAAACACTGAAGCTTTCTTT.